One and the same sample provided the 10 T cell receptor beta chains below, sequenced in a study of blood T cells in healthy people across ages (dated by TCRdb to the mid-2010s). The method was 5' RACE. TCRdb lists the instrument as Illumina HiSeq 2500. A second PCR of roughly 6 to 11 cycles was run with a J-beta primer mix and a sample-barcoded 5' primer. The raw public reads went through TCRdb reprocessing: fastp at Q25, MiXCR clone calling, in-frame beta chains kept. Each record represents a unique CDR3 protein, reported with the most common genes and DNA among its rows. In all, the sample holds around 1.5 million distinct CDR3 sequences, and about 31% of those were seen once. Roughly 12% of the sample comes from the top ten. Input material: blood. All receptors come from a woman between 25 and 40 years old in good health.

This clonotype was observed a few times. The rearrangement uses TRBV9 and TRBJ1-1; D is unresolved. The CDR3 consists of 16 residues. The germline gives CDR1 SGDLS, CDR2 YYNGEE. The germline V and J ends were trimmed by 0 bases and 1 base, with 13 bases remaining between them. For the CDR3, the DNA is TGTGCCAGCAGCGTAGATTTGAGGATCTGGAACACTGAAGCTTTCTTT. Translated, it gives CASSVDLRIWNTEAFF.

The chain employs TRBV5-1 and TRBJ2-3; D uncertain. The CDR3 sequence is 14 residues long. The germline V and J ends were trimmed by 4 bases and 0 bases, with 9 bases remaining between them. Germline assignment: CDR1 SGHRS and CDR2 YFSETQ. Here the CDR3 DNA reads TGCGCCAGCAGCGCCGGAATTAGCACAGATACGCAGTATTTT. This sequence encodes CASSAGISTDTQYF.

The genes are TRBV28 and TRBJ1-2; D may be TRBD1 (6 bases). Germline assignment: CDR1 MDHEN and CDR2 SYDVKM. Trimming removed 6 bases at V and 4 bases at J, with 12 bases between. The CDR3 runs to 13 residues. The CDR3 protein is CASRAGQTYGYTF. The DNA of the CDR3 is TGTGCCAGCAGAGCAGGACAGACCTATGGCTACACCTTC.

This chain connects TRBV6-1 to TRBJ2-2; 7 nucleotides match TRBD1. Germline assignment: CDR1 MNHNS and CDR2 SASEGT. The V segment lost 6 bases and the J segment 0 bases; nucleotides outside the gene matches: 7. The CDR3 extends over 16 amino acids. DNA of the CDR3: TGTGCCAGCAGAGCCTCCGGGACAGCGAACACCGGGGAGCTGTTTTTT. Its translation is CASRASGTANTGELFF.

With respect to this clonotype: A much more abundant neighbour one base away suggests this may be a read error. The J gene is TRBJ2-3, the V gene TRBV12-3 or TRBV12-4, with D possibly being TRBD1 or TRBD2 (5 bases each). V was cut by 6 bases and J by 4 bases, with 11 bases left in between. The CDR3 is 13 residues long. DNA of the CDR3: TGTGCCAGCAGGACGGGACCCGCAGATACGCAGTATTTT. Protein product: CASRTGPADTQYF.

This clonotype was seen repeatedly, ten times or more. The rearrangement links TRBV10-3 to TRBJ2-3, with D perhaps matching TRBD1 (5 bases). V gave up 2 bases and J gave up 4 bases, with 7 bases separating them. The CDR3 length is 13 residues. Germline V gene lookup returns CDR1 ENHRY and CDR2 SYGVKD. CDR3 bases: TGTGCCATCAGTGAGGACAGCTCAGATACGCAGTATTTT. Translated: CAISEDSSDTQYF.

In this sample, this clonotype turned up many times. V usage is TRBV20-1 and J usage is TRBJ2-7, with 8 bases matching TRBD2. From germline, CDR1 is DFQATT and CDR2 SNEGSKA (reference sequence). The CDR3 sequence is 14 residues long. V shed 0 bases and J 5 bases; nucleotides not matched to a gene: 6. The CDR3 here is CSAREPAGAHEQYF. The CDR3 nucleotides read TGCAGTGCTAGAGAACCAGCGGGGGCACACGAGCAGTACTTC.

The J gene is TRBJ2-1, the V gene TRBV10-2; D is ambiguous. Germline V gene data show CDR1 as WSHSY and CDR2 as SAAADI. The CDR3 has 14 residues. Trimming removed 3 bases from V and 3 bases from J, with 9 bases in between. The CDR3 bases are TGCGCCAGCAGTGATTCGGTAAGCTACAATGAGCAGTTCTTC. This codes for CASSDSVSYNEQFF.

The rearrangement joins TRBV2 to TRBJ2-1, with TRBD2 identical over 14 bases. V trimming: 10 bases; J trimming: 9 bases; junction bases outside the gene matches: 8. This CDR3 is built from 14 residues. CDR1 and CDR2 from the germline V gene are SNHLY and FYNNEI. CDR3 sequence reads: CATRTSGGFTEQFF. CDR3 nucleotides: TGTGCCACCCGGACTAGCGGGGGGTTTACTGAGCAGTTCTTC.

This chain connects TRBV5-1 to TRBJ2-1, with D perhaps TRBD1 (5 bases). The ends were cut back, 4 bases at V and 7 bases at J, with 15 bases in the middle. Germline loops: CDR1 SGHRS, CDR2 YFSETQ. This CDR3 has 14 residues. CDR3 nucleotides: TGCGCCAGCAGCCTAGTGACAGAGTGGAATGAGCAGTTCTTC. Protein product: CASSLVTEWNEQFF.